This entry is about one T cell receptor (beta chain). The antigen is unknown. One end of the junction does not line up with germline, which may come from a read error. Extraction of RNA together with DNA used roughly 18-32 mg of unsorted bulk tissue. Chronic HBV infection was present, with no prior treatment. TCR beta cDNA was prepared out of 500 ng total RNA by means of a constant-region primer. Libraries of TCR beta came from three nested multiplex PCR rounds with slightly modified ARM-PCR. In the first two PCR rounds, TRBV1-TRBV30 forward primers were paired with a C-beta reverse primer, and each round lasted around 10 cycles. One entry per CDR3 protein, called by TCRdb with MiXCR from the multiplex PCR reads. The sample includes fewer than 50,000 distinct CDR3 sequences, approximately 71% seen only once; the top ten take 38%. These data come from a study of tumor-infiltrating lymphocytes in primary liver carcinoma. The wider study: Roughly 3.5 to 7.13 million productive TCRbeta reads came from each sample, comparable across tissue types.

Broader study findings: A significantly higher top-250-clone fraction was found in tumors than in blood (p = 0.039). Researchers found tumor-adjacent and tumor-blood pairs overlapped less than tumor region pairs.

Germline CDR1 and CDR2: LGHNA and YSLEER. This CDR3 contains 15 residues. The TCR comes from a woman aged 25 to 39 with primary liver carcinoma and hepatitis B virus infection. Sequenced: tumor-adjacent normal liver tissue. V gene TRBV4-3 combines with J gene TRBJ2-2; D is ambiguous. The CDR3 region is CASSQELGGTRELFF. The CDR3 bases are TGCGCCAGTAGCCAAGAACTGGGTGGCACCAGGGAGCTGTTTTTT.